These 17 T cell receptor beta chains came from one sample sequenced in a study of cytomegalovirus exposure and HLA in healthy donors. In the PCR, 60 Vbeta and 13 Jbeta primers were used. Sequencing used immunoSEQ multiplex PCR; TCRdb keeps in-frame clones, though not all of them. The table records roughly 230,000 clones, more than 70% of them present only once. Sequenced material: PBMCs. The receptor set was obtained from a boy under 18 in good health and CMV-seronegative.

This clone has a handful of counts. The DNA for the CDR3 is TGTGCCAGCAGCCCGGGACAGGGGAACACTGAAGCTTTCTTT. The encoded protein is CASSPGQGNTEAFF. This chain joins TRBV6-1 and TRBJ1-1; TRBD1 aligns across 9 bases. The CDR3 is 14 residues long. CDR1 is MNHNS and CDR2 is SASEGT in the germline V gene. V shed 6 bases and J 1 base; nucleotides not matched to a gene: 3.

The sample holds one count of this clone. This chain joins TRBV7-9 and TRBJ2-1, with 7 positions matching TRBD1. CDR1 SEHNR and CDR2 FQNEAQ come from the germline V gene (reference sequence). The CDR3 length is 19 residues. Trimming cost V 3 bases and J 6 bases; bases outside gene matches: 20. CDR3 loop: CASSFIDRVPVPPFNEQFF. The CDR3 DNA reads TGTGCCAGCAGCTTTATAGACAGGGTACCGGTCCCCCCTTTCAATGAGCAGTTCTTC.

This clone has just one count. The rearrangement links TRBV29-1 to TRBJ2-1, with TRBD1 as a possible D gene (5 bases). Deletions cut 3 bases from V and 1 base from J, with 10 bases between. This CDR3 has 14 residues. Germline V lookup: CDR1 SQVTM, CDR2 ANQGSEA. The chain's CDR3 is CSVEPTVSYNEQFF. The CDR3 DNA reads as TGCAGCGTTGAGCCGACAGTATCCTACAATGAGCAGTTCTTC.

Concerning this clone itself: The sample holds other DNA sequences that translate to the same CDR3. The chain couples TRBV10-3 to TRBJ2-3; tentative D call: TRBD2 (5 bases). This CDR3 spans 14 amino acids. The V end was cut by 5 bases, the J end by 3 bases, with 12 bases between. The V gene's germline CDR1 is ENHRY and CDR2 SYGVKD. The CDR3 spells CAISFGEPTDTQYF. The CDR3 region has the DNA TGTGCCATCAGTTTCGGGGAGCCTACAGATACGCAGTATTTT.

The CDR3 loop is CASSYSEGRGMEGNTIYF. CDR3 bases: TGTGCCAGCAGTTACTCGGAGGGGCGCGGAATGGAAGGAAACACCATATATTTT. The chain recombines TRBV6-7 with TRBJ1-3; D may be TRBD1 (5 bases). Being an ORF, TRBV6-7 has a function that is uncertain. This CDR3 region has 18 residues. Trimming removed 0 bases from V and 4 bases from J, with 19 bases in between.

V usage is TRBV5-1 and J usage is TRBJ2-2; 10 bases are shared with TRBD2. V lost 0 bases and J lost 2; bases outside the gene matches: 1. The CDR3 is made up of 16 amino acids. Germline CDR1 and CDR2: SGHRS and YFSETQ. The CDR3 DNA sequence: TGCGCCAGCAGCTTGGGGACTAGCGGTAACACCGGGGAGCTGTTTTTT. Residues: CASSLGTSGNTGELFF.

The chain joins TRBV27 to TRBJ1-1; 9 bases agree with TRBD1. The CDR3 is 16 residues long. Unmatched junction bases numbered 3, after V lost 0 bases and J lost 1 base. Germline V gives CDR1 MNHEY, CDR2 SMNVEV (reference sequence). CDR3 amino acids: CASSLSQGARNTEAFF. The DNA for the CDR3 is TGTGCCAGCAGTTTATCACAGGGGGCTAGGAACACTGAAGCTTTCTTT.

The rearrangement links TRBV5-4 to TRBJ1-1; 7 positions agree with TRBD1. Trimming cost V 4 bases and J 0 bases; bases outside gene matches: 15. Per germline, CDR1 SGHNT and CDR2 YYREEE (reference sequence). This CDR3 has 18 residues. The chain's CDR3 is CASSQDGTVDRVNTEAFF. The CDR3, as DNA: TGTGCCAGCAGCCAAGACGGGACAGTCGATAGGGTGAACACTGAAGCTTTCTTT.

The rearrangement joins TRBV4-1 to TRBJ2-5; 11 nucleotides align to TRBD2. This CDR3 region has 18 residues. Germline V lookup: CDR1 MGHRA, CDR2 YSYEKL. Losses at the gene ends were 0 bases for V and 5 bases for J; bases not matched to a gene: 11. The CDR3, as DNA: TGCGCCAGCAGCCAAGAGGGGGCTAGCGGGAGGCTCGAGGAGACCCAGTACTTC. It codes for CASSQEGASGRLEETQYF.

The rearrangement joins TRBV12-5 to TRBJ2-1, with D unclear. CDR1 and CDR2 from the germline V gene are LGHNT and FRNRAP. V shed 0 bases and J shed 0 bases, with 3 bases lying between them. There are 14 residues in the CDR3. The CDR3 sequence is CASGLVSSYNEQFF. The CDR3 nucleotides are TGTGCTAGTGGTTTGGTGAGCTCCTACAATGAGCAGTTCTTC.

V usage is TRBV7-2 and J usage is TRBJ2-5, with a possible D match to TRBD2 (6 bases). The CDR3 has 15 amino acids. CDR1 is SGHTA and CDR2 is FQGNSA in the germline V gene. Trimming took 2 bases from V and 2 from J, leaving 12 bases between them. The CDR3 here is CASSLLGLAQETQYF. CDR3 nucleotide sequence: TGTGCCAGCAGCTTATTGGGGCTAGCGCAAGAGACCCAGTACTTC.

The V gene is TRBV18, the J gene TRBJ1-4; D is unresolved. V lost 3 bases to trimming and J lost 4 bases, with 24 bases between them. Germline V gene sequence: CDR1 KGHSH, CDR2 LQKENI. The CDR3 spans 19 residues. CDR3 coding DNA: TGTGCCAGCTCACCCCTTCGACCAGAAGAAAGGAGTTTTAATGAAAAACTGTTTTTT. This gives the protein CASSPLRPEERSFNEKLFF.

The J gene is TRBJ2-5, the V gene TRBV30; 7 nucleotides agree with TRBD2. Germline V lookup: CDR1 GTSNPN, CDR2 SVGIG (reference sequence). The CDR3 is 11 residues long. Trimming cost V 3 bases and J 7 bases; bases outside gene matches: 2. CDR3 loop: CAWRGGGTQYF. The CDR3 DNA follows: TGTGCCTGGAGGGGCGGGGGGACCCAGTACTTC.

This chain uses TRBV2 with TRBJ1-1; possibly TRBD1 for D (5 bases). In germline, CDR1 is SNHLY, CDR2 FYNNEI. The CDR3 length is 14 residues. V lost 4 bases, J lost 5 bases, and 14 bases lay in between. The CDR3 sequence: CASSGGGARTEAFF. As DNA, the CDR3 is TGTGCCAGCAGTGGGGGAGGGGCGCGAACTGAAGCTTTCTTT.

The chain is built from TRBV9 and TRBJ1-1; 9 nucleotides agree with TRBD1. Germline V gives CDR1 SGDLS, CDR2 YYNGEE. After removal of 4 bases from V and 3 bases from J, the junction contained 7 bases not matched to a gene. The CDR3 runs 15 residues. CDR3 region: CASSRTGGLDTEAFF. The CDR3 nucleotides read TGTGCCAGCAGCCGAACAGGGGGCTTGGACACTGAAGCTTTCTTT.

V usage is TRBV5-1 and J usage is TRBJ2-7; 7 positions agree with TRBD2. The CDR3 covers 15 residues. The V segment lost 0 bases and the J segment 5 bases; nucleotides outside the gene matches: 8. Per germline, CDR1 SGHRS and CDR2 YFSETQ. This CDR3 reads CASSLDVGGYDEQYF. In DNA, the CDR3 is TGCGCCAGCAGCTTGGATGTGGGAGGGTACGACGAGCAGTACTTC. Using reference TRBV5-1 and TRBJ2-7 for the parts outside the CDR3, the full variable domain is KAGVTQTPRYLIKTRGQQVTLSCSPISGHRSVSWYQQTPGQGLQFLFEYFSETQRNKGNFPGRFSGRQFSNSRSEMNVSTLELGDSALYLCASSLDVGGYDEQYFGPGTRLTVT.

The chain couples TRBV30 to TRBJ2-3; D may be TRBD1 (5 bases). There are 15 residues in the CDR3. V lost 0 bases to trimming and J lost 3 bases, with 13 bases between them. Looked up from germline, CDR1 is GTSNPN and CDR2 is SVGIG (reference sequence). Here the CDR3 reads CAWSVGAGGTDTQYF. The CDR3 nucleotides read TGTGCCTGGAGTGTAGGGGCAGGTGGGACAGATACGCAGTATTTT.